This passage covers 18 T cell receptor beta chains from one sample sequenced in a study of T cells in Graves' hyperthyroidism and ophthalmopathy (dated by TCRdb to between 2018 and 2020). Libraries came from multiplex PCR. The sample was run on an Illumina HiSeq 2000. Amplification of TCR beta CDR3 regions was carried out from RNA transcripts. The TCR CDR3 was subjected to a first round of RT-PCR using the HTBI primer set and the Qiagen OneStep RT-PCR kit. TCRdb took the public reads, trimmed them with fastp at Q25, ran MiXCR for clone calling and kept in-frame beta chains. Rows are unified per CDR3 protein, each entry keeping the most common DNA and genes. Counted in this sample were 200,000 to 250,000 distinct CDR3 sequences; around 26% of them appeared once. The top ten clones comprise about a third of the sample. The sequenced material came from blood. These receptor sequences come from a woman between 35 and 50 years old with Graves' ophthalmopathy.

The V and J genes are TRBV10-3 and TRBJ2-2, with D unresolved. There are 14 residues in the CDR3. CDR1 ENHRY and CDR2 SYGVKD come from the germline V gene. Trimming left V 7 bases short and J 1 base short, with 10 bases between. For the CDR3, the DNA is TGTGCCATCAAGGGAACAGAGAACACCGGGGAGCTGTTTTTT. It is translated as CAIKGTENTGELFF.

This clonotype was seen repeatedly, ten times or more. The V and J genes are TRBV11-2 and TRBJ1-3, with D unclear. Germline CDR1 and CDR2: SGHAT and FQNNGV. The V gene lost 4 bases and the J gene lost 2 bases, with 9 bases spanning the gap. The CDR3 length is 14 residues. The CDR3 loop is CASSWEGTGNTIYF. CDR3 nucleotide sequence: TGTGCCAGCAGCTGGGAGGGAACTGGAAACACCATATATTTT.

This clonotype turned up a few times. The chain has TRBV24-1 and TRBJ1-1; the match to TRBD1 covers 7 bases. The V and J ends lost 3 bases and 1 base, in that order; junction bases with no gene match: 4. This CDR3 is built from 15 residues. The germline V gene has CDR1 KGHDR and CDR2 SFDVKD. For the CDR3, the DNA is TGTGCCACCAGTGATACTAGGACAGGGAACACTGAAGCTTTCTTT. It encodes CATSDTRTGNTEAFF.

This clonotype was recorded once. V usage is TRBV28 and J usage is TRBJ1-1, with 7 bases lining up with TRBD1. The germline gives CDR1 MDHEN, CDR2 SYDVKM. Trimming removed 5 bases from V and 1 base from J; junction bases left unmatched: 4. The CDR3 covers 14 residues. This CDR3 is CASSHDRENTEAFF. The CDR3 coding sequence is TGTGCCAGCAGTCACGACAGGGAGAACACTGAAGCTTTCTTT.

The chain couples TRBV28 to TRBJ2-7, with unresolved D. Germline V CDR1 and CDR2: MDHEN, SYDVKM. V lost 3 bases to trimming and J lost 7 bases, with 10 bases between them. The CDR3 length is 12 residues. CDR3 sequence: CASSFLDGEQYF. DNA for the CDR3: TGTGCCAGCAGTTTCCTGGACGGGGAGCAGTACTTC.

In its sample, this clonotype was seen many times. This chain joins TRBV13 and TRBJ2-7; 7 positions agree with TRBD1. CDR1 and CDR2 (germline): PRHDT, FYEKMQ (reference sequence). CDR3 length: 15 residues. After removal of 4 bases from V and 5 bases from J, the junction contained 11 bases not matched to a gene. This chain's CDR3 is CASSSSRAQGNEQYF. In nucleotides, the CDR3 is TGTGCCAGCAGCTCCTCCAGGGCACAGGGGAACGAGCAGTACTTC.

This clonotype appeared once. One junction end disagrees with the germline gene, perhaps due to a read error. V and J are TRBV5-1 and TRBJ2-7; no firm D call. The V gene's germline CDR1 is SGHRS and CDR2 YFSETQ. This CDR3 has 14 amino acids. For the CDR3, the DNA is TGCGCCAGCAGCTTCGTTCGTTCCGGCTACGAGCAGTCCTTC. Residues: CASSFVRSGYEQSF.

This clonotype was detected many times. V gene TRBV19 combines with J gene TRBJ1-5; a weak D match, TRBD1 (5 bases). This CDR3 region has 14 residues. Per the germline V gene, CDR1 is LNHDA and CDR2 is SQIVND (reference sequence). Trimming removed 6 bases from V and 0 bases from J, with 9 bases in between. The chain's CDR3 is CASRGLDSNQPQHF. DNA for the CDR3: TGTGCCAGTAGGGGGCTGGATAGCAATCAGCCCCAGCATTTT.

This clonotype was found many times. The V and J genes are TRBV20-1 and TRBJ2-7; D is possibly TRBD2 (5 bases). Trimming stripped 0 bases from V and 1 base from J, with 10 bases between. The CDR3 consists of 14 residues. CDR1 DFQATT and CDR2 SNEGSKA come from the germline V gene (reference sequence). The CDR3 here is CSARDLARSYEQYF. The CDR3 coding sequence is TGCAGTGCTAGAGACCTAGCAAGGTCCTACGAGCAGTACTTC.

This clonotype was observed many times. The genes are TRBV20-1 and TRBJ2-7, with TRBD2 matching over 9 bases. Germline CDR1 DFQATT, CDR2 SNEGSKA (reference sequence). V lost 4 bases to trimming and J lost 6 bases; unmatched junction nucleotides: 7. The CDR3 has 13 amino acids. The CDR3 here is CSAKVAGVSEQYF. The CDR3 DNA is TGCAGTGCTAAGGTAGCGGGAGTTTCCGAGCAGTACTTC.

The CDR3 DNA reads as TGTGCCAGCAGCCCGAAGGCGGCCGACACCGGGGAGCTGTTTTTT. Translating gives CASSPKAADTGELFF. The rearrangement joins TRBV7-2 to TRBJ2-2; no clear D gene. The CDR3 covers 15 residues. Per the germline V gene, CDR1 is SGHTA and CDR2 is FQGNSA. The ends were cut back, 5 bases at V and 3 bases at J, with 13 bases in the middle.

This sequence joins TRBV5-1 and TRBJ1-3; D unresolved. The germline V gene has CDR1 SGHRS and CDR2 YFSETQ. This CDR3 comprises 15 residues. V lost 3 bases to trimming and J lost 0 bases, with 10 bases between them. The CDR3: CASSSPASSGNTIYF. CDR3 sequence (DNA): TGCGCCAGCAGCTCTCCAGCTAGCTCTGGAAACACCATATATTTT.

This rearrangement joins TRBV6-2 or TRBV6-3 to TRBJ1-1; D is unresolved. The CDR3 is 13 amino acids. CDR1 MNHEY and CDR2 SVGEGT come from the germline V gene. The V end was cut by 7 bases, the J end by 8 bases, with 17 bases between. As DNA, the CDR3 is TGTGCCAGCACCCTGGGCGAGGGAACCGAAGCTTTCTTT. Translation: CASTLGEGTEAFF.

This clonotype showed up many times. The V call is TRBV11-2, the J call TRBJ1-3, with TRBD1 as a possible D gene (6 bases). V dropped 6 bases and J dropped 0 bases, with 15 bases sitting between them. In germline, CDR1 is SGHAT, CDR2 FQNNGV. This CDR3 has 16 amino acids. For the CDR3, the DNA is TGTGCCAGCAGAAGAGGAGGGGGTTACTCTGGAAACACCATATATTTT. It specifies CASRRGGGYSGNTIYF.

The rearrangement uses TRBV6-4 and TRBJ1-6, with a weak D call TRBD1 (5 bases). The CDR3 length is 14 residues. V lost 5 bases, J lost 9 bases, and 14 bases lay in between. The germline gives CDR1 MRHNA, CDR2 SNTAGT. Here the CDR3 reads CASSYRRQGSPLHF. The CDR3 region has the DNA TGTGCCAGCAGTTACAGGCGGCAGGGTTCACCCCTCCACTTT.

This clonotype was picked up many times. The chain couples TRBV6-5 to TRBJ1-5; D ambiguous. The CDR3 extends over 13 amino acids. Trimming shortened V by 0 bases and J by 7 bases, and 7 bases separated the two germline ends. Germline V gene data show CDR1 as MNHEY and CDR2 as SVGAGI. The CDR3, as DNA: TGTGCCAGCAGTTACTCGATATACCAGCCCCAGCATTTT. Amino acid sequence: CASSYSIYQPQHF.

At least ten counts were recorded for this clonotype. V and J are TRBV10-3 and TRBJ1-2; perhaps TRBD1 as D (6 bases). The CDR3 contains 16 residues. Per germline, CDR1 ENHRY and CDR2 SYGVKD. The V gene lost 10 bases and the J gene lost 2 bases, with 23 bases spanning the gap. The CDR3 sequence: CATGLSPSGANYGYTF. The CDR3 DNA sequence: TGTGCCACCGGCTTATCCCCCTCAGGGGCGAACTATGGCTACACCTTC.

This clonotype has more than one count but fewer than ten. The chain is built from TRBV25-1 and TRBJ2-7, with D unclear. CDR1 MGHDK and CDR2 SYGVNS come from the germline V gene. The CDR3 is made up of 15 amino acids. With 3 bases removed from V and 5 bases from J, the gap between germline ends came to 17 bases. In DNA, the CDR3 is TGTGCCAGCAGTGACACACTCCTTGGGGTTCACGAGCAGTACTTC. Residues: CASSDTLLGVHEQYF.